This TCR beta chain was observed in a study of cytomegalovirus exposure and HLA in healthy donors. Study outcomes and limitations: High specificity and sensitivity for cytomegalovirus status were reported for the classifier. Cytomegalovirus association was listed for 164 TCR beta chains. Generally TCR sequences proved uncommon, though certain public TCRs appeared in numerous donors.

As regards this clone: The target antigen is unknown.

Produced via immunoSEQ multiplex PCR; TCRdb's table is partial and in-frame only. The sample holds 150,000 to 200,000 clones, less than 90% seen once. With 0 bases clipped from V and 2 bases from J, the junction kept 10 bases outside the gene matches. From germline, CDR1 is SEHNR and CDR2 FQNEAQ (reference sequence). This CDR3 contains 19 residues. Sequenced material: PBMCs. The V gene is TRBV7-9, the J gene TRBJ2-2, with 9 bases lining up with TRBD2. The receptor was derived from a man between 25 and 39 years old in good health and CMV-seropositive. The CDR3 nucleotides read TGTGCCAGCAGCTTAGCGAGACAAGAGCGGGGGGTCAACACCGGGGAGCTGTTTTTT. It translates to CASSLARQERGVNTGELFF.